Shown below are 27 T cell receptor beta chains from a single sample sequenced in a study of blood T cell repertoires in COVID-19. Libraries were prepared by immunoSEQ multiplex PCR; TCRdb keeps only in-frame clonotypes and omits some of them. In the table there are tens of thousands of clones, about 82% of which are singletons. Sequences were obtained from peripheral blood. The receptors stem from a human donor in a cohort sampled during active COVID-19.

The CDR3 loop is CASSPGNEQFF. CDR3 nucleotide sequence: TGTGCCAGCAGCCCCGGCAATGAGCAGTTCTTC. The V call is TRBV7-3, the J call TRBJ2-1; the D is unclear. The CDR3 loop spans 11 amino acids. Germline CDR1 and CDR2: SGHTA and FQGTGA. Between the trimmed V and J ends, which lost 5 bases and 6 bases, there was a span of 5 bases.

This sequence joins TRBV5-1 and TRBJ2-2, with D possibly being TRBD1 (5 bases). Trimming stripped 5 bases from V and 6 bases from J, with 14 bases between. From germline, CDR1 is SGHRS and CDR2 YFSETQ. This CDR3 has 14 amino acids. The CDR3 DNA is TGCGCCAGCAGGATTCGTGTAGGGGCCGGGGAGCTGTTTTTT. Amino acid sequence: CASRIRVGAGELFF.

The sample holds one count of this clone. CDR3 amino acids: CASSFEGRGDTQYF. Here the CDR3 DNA reads TGTGCCAGCAGTTTCGAAGGGAGAGGGGATACGCAGTATTTT. The chain carries TRBV28 and TRBJ2-3; the D gene is possibly TRBD2 (5 bases). Germline V gene lookup returns CDR1 MDHEN and CDR2 SYDVKM. There are 14 residues in the CDR3. Trimming left V 3 bases short and J 6 bases short, with 13 bases between.

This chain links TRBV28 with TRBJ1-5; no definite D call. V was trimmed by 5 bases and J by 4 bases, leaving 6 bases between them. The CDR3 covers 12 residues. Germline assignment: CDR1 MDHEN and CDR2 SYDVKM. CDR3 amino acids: CASSPLNQPQHF. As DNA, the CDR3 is TGTGCCAGCAGTCCCTTGAATCAGCCCCAGCATTTT.

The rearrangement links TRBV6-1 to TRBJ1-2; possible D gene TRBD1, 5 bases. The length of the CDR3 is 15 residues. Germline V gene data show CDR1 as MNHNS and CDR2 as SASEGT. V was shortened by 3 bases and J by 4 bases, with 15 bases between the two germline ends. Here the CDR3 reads CASSDRSGHIYGYTF. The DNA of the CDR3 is TGTGCCAGCAGTGATCGTTCCGGACATATCTATGGCTACACCTTC.

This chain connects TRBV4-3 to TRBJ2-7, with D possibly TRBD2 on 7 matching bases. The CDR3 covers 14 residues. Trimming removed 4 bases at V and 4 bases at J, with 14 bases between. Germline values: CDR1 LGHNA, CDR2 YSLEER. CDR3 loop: CASSRGGRGYEQYF. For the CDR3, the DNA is TGCGCCAGCAGCCGGGGGGGAAGGGGGTACGAGCAGTACTTC.

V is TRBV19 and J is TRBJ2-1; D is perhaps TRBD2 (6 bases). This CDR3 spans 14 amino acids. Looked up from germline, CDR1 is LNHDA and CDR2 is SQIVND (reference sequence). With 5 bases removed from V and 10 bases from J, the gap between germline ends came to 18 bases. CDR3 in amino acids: CASSVGGMGGEQFF. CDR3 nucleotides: TGTGCCAGTAGTGTGGGCGGGATGGGCGGAGAGCAGTTCTTC.

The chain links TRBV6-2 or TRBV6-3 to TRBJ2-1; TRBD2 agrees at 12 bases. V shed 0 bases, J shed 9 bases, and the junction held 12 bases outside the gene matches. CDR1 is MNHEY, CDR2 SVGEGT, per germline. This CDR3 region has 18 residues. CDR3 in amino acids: CASSYSGGLAGSWSEQFF. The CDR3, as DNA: TGTGCCAGCAGTTACTCCGGTGGACTAGCGGGATCTTGGAGTGAGCAGTTCTTC.

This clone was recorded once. Here the CDR3 reads CASSPRQTGTEAFF. CDR3 nucleotide sequence: TGTGCCAGCAGCCCTCGGCAGACAGGGACTGAAGCTTTCTTT. The chain combines TRBV7-9 with TRBJ1-1; TRBD1 aligns across 7 bases. This CDR3 region has 14 residues. Germline trimming cut 5 bases from V and 5 bases from J; bases unmatched to any gene: 8. Germline CDR1 reads SEHNR; CDR2 reads FQNEAQ (reference sequence).

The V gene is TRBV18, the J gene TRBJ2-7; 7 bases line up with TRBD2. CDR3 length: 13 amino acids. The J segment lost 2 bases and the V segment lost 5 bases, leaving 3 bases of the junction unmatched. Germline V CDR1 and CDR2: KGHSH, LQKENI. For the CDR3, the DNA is TGTGCCAGCTCAGGGACTATAACCTACGAGCAGTACTTC. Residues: CASSGTITYEQYF.

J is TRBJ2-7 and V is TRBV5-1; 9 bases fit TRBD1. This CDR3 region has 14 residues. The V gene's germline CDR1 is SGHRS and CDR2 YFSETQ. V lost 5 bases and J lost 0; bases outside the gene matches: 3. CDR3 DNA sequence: TGCGCCAGCAGGGGACAGGGCGCCTCCTACGAGCAGTACTTC. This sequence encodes CASRGQGASYEQYF.

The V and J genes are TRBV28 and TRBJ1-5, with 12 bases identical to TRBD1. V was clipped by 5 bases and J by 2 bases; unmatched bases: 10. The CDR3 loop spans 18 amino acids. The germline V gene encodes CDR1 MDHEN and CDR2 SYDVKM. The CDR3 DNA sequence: TGTGCCAGCAGTCGTACCGGGACAGGGGGCGCAGGCAATCAGCCCCAGCATTTT. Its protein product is CASSRTGTGGAGNQPQHF.

CDR3 loop: CASSYSARESTGELFF. The CDR3 DNA is TGTGCCAGCAGTTACTCGGCGCGGGAATCTACCGGGGAGCTGTTTTTT. V is TRBV6-5 and J is TRBJ2-2; D is perhaps TRBD2 (6 bases). Germline V gene lookup returns CDR1 MNHEY and CDR2 SVGAGI. With 0 bases removed from V and 5 bases from J, the gap between germline ends came to 13 bases. CDR3 length: 16 amino acids.

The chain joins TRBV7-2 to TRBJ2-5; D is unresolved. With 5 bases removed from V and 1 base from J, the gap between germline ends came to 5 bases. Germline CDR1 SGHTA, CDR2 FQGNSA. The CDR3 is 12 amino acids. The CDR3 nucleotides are TGTGCCAGCAGCATATCCCAAGAGACCCAGTACTTC. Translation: CASSISQETQYF.

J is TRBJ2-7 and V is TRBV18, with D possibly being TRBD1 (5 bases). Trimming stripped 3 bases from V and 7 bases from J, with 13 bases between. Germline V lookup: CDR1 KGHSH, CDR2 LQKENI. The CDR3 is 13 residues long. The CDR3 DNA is TGTGCCAGCTCACCTTACAGGCCTGAGGAGCAGTACTTC. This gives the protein CASSPYRPEEQYF.

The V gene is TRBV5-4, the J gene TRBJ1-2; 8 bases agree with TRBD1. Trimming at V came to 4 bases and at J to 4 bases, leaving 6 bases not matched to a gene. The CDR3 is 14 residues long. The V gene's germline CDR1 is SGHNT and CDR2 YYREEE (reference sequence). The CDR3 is CASSQDRGGYGYTF. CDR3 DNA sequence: TGTGCCAGCAGCCAAGACAGGGGTGGCTATGGCTACACCTTC.

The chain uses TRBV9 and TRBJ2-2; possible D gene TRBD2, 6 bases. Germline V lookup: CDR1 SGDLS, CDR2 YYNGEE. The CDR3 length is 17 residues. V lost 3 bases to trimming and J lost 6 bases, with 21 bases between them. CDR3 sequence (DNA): TGTGCCAGCAGCGGACCCAGGTGGGGGGAAATTTCCGGGGAGCTGTTTTTT. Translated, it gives CASSGPRWGEISGELFF.

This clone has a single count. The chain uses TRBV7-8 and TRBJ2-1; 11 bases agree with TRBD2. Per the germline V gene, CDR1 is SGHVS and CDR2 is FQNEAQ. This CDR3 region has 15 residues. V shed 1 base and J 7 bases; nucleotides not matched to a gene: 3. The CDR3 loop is CASSLVAGGRNEQFF. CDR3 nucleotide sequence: TGTGCCAGCAGCTTAGTAGCGGGAGGGCGTAATGAGCAGTTCTTC.

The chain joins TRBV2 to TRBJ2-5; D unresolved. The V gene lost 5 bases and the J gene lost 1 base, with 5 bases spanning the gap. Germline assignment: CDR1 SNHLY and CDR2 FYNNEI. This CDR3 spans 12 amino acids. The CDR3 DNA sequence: TGTGCCAGCAGTTACAGCCAAGAGACCCAGTACTTC. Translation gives CASSYSQETQYF.

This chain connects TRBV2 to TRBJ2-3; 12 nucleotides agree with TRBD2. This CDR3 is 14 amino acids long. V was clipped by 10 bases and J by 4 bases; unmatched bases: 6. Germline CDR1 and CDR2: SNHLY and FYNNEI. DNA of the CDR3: TGTGCCACGAGACTAGCGGGAGATGCAGATACGCAGTATTTT. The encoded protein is CATRLAGDADTQYF.

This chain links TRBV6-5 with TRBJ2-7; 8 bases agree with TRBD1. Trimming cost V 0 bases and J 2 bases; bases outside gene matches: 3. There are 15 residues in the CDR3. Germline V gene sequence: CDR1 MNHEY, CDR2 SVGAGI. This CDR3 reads CASSYSDRGTYEQYF. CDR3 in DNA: TGTGCCAGCAGTTACTCAGACAGGGGTACCTACGAGCAGTACTTC.

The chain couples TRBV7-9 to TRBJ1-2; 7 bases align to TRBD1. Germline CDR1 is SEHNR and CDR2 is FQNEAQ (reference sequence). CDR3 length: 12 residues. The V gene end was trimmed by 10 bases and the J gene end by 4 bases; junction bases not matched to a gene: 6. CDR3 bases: TGTGCCACCGCGGGACAGCCCTATGGCTACACCTTC. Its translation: CATAGQPYGYTF.

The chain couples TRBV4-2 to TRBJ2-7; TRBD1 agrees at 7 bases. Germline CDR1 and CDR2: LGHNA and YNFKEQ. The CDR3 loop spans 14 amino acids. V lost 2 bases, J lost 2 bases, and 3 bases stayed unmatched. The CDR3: CASSQPGQTYEQYF. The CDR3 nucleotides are TGTGCCAGCAGCCAACCGGGACAGACCTACGAGCAGTACTTC.

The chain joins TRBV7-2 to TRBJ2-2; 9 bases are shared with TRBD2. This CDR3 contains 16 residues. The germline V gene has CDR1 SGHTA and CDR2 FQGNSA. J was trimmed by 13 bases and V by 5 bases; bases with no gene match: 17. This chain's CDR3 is CASSPPWSGGREGLFF. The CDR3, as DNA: TGTGCCAGCAGCCCCCCATGGTCGGGCGGGAGGGAGGGGCTGTTTTTT.

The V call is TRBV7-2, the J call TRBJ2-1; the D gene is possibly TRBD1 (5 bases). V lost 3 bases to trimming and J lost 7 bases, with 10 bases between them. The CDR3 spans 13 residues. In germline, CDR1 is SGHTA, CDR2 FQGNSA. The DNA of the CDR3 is TGTGCCAGCAGCTTCAGGGCCGGGAATGAGCAGTTCTTC. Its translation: CASSFRAGNEQFF.

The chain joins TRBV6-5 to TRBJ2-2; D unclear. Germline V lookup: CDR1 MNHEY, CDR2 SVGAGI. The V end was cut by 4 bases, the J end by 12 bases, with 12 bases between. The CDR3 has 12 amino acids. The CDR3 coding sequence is TGTGCCAGCAGTTCCTCGTATGTAAAGCTGTTTTTT. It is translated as CASSSSYVKLFF.

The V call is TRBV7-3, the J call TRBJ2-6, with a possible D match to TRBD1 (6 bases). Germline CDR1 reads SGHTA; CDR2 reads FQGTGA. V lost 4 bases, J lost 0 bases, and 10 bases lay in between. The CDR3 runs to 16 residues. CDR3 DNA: TGTGCCAGCAGCTCGACAGGTCTCTCTGGGGCCAACGTCCTGACTTTC. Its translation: CASSSTGLSGANVLTF.